The clone carrying this TCR beta chain came up many times. The target antigen is unknown. The sample originates from a study of blood T cells in healthy people across ages. The V gene end was trimmed by 10 bases and the J gene end by 4 bases; junction bases not matched to a gene: 15. The CDR3 is 16 residues long. Germline V gene sequence: CDR1 ENHRY, CDR2 SYGVKD. For the second PCR, which ran for about 6 to 11 cycles, a sample-barcoded 5' primer and a J-beta primer mix were used. Researchers report that a template-switch adaptor with 12 random nucleotides tagged each cDNA molecule. MiXCR, run by TCRdb on the 5' RACE reads, gives a single entry per CDR3 protein. The data hold about 1.6 million distinct CDR3 sequences, with around 35% observed a single time. Study outcomes and limitations: Older individuals had lower TCR beta diversity per million T cells (the decline was roughly linear).

This clonotype originated in a woman aged 25 to 39 in good health. Sequencing was done on a sample of blood. V usage is TRBV10-3 and J usage is TRBJ2-5, with 10 positions matching TRBD1. The CDR3 DNA is TGTGCCACTACGGATTCCTCCGGGACAGGGGCAGAGACCCAGTACTTC. Protein sequence: CATTDSSGTGAETQYF.